The clone carrying this T cell receptor (beta chain) was observed many times. Its antigen is not known. The sample comes from a study of Graves' ophthalmopathy and Graves' hyperthyroidism. Amplification of the TCR beta CDR3 regions used RNA transcripts (as template). An initial RT-PCR round employing HTBI primers preceded a second-round multiplex PCR. Via MiXCR, TCRdb re-called the multiplex PCR reads, giving one row per CDR3 protein. The sample yields 300,000 to 400,000 distinct CDR3 sequences, roughly a sixth seen once. Study observations and caveats: For separating ophthalmopathy from stable hyperthyroidism, a 13-signature model gave 87.88% sensitivity and around 80% specificity.

Physicians reached a diagnosis by relying on clinical symptoms, serum thyroxine, TRAb, thyroid ultrasound and orbital computed tomography. The V gene end was trimmed by 1 base and the J gene end by 3 bases; junction bases not matched to a gene: 5. This CDR3 comprises 15 residues. CDR1 and CDR2 from the germline V gene are LGHNA and YNFKEQ. Input material: peripheral blood. This clonotype was sampled from an adult man with Graves' ophthalmopathy. The chain recombines TRBV4-2 with TRBJ1-1, with 7 bases identical to TRBD1. This CDR3 is CASSQGRGRDTEAFF. CDR3 nucleotides: TGTGCCAGCAGCCAAGGGAGGGGGCGAGACACTGAAGCTTTCTTT.